Here is one TCR beta chain with its context. This sample was taken from a study of T cells after yellow fever vaccination. This CDR3 is built from 14 residues. The V end was cut by 9 bases, the J end by 6 bases, with 18 bases between. Germline V gives CDR1 LGHDT, CDR2 YNNKEL (reference sequence). TCRdb reprocessed the 5' RACE reads with MiXCR, giving one entry per CDR3 protein. The table includes around 500,000 distinct CDR3 sequences, around a fifth detected once. The sequenced sample was PBMCs, obtained 20 to 25 days after the first yellow fever vaccination. The clonotype originates from a man aged 18 to 30 who received the YFV17D yellow fever vaccine. The rearrangement links TRBV3-1 to TRBJ2-1; D tentatively reads TRBD1 or TRBD2 (5 bases each). CDR3 protein: CASTIPGTLNEQFF. CDR3 nucleotides: TGTGCCAGTACCATACCCGGGACGCTCAATGAGCAGTTCTTC.